Below, 23 T cell receptor beta chains from the same sample are listed, as sequenced in a study of OX40 agonist ivuxolimab in advanced cancers. TCRdb's table, derived via immunoSEQ multiplex PCR, lists solely in-frame clones and lacks some. Of about 60,000 clones listed, roughly 86% are singletons. The specimen was CD4+ or CD8+ T cells sorted from blood, collected in a trial of the OX40 agonist ivuxolimab. These receptors were obtained from an adult with an advanced solid tumor such as melanoma, head and neck, liver or kidney cancer.

The chain links TRBV6-4 to TRBJ2-3, with a possible D match to TRBD1 (6 bases). CDR3 size: 15 residues. In germline, CDR1 is MRHNA, CDR2 SNTAGT. V lost 4 bases to trimming and J lost 1 base, with 12 bases between them. This CDR3 reads CASSAQGSGTDTQYF. CDR3 bases: TGTGCCAGCAGTGCCCAGGGGTCCGGCACAGATACGCAGTATTTT.

The chain combines TRBV7-2 with TRBJ2-1; D is perhaps TRBD1 or TRBD2 (6 bases each). This CDR3 has 15 amino acids. In germline, CDR1 is SGHTA, CDR2 FQGNSA. The ends were cut back, 2 bases at V and 2 bases at J, with 10 bases in the middle. CDR3 in amino acids: CASSLRGAAYNEQFF. As DNA, the CDR3 is TGTGCCAGCAGCTTAAGGGGGGCGGCCTACAATGAGCAGTTCTTC.

The rearrangement uses TRBV13 and TRBJ1-2; D perhaps matches TRBD1 (5 bases). The CDR3 spans 12 residues. V was trimmed by 2 bases and J by 12 bases, leaving 13 bases between them. In germline, CDR1 is PRHDT, CDR2 FYEKMQ (reference sequence). CDR3 sequence: CASSLSGDLHTF. For the CDR3, the DNA is TGTGCCAGCAGCTTATCCGGGGACCTACACACCTTC.

CDR3 residues: CAWRGGGRNSPLHF. The DNA for the CDR3 is TGTGCCTGGCGAGGTGGAGGTCGCAATTCACCCCTCCACTTT. The chain is built from TRBV30 and TRBJ1-6; no clear D. CDR3 size: 14 residues. Germline V gene data show CDR1 as GTSNPN and CDR2 as SVGIG (reference sequence). V lost 5 bases, J lost 7 bases, and 15 bases lay in between.

The gene calls are TRBV6-6 and TRBJ1-5; 7 bases align to TRBD1. CDR1 and CDR2 (germline): MNHNY, SVGAGI (reference sequence). The length of the CDR3 is 16 residues. V shed 10 bases, J shed 4 bases, and the junction held 16 bases outside the gene matches. Here the CDR3 reads CATIFGTGQPNQPQHF. The CDR3 DNA is TGTGCCACCATATTCGGGACGGGACAGCCGAATCAGCCCCAGCATTTT.

The gene calls are TRBV28 and TRBJ2-3; TRBD2 matches at 8 bases. Germline V lookup: CDR1 MDHEN, CDR2 SYDVKM. V dropped 6 bases and J dropped 3; count of bases not matched to a gene: 8. This CDR3 is 15 amino acids long. The CDR3 bases are TGTGCCAGCAGATCGGGGGGGGCAGGGACAGATACGCAGTATTTT. The encoded protein is CASRSGGAGTDTQYF.

This chain links TRBV9 with TRBJ2-5; 9 bases align to TRBD2. V was clipped by 0 bases and J by 5 bases; unmatched bases: 5. The CDR3 length is 15 residues. Germline CDR1 is SGDLS and CDR2 is YYNGEE. The CDR3: CASSVERGAWETQYF. CDR3 in DNA: TGTGCCAGCAGCGTAGAGCGGGGGGCTTGGGAGACCCAGTACTTC. Full variable domain (outside the CDR3, taken from reference TRBV9 and TRBJ2-5): DSGVTQTPKHLITATGQRVTLRCSPRSGDLSVYWYQQSLDQGLQFLIQYYNGEERAKGNILERFSAQQFPDLHSELNLSSLELGDSALYFCASSVERGAWETQYFGPGTRLLVL.

The J gene is TRBJ1-1, the V gene TRBV13; TRBD1 is a possible D gene (6 bases). V shed 5 bases and J shed 8 bases, with 21 bases lying between them. The CDR3 totals 15 residues. From germline, CDR1 is PRHDT and CDR2 FYEKMQ (reference sequence). DNA for the CDR3: TGTGCCAGCAGCCAACAGGGAATTATCTGGGGCGAAGCTTTCTTT. Residues: CASSQQGIIWGEAFF.

V and J are TRBV28 and TRBJ2-7; D unresolved. V was trimmed by 2 bases and J by 0 bases, leaving 11 bases between them. The CDR3 loop spans 15 amino acids. Germline V gene sequence: CDR1 MDHEN, CDR2 SYDVKM. CDR3 nucleotides: TGTGCCAGCAGTTTACCGGGTGACCTCTCCTACGAGCAGTACTTC. Its translation is CASSLPGDLSYEQYF.

The chain is built from TRBV4-1 and TRBJ2-7; the match to TRBD2 covers 7 bases. The V gene end was trimmed by 4 bases and the J gene end by 2 bases; junction bases not matched to a gene: 11. The V gene's germline CDR1 is MGHRA and CDR2 YSYEKL. The CDR3 loop spans 16 amino acids. CDR3 bases: TGCGCCAGCAGCCCGCACGGGGGGAGGTCGCCCTACGAGCAGTACTTC. It is translated as CASSPHGGRSPYEQYF.

The table lists this clone with a count of one. The rearrangement links TRBV6-1 to TRBJ1-5; TRBD1 agrees at 8 bases. The germline gives CDR1 MNHNS, CDR2 SASEGT. The V gene end was trimmed by 8 bases and the J gene end by 7 bases; junction bases not matched to a gene: 10. The CDR3 consists of 14 residues. As DNA, the CDR3 is TGTGCCAGCTCAGGGGGCAGGGGTGAACAGCCCCAGCATTTT. Residues: CASSGGRGEQPQHF.

The chain employs TRBV7-3 and TRBJ2-7; a possible D gene is TRBD1 (7 bases). The CDR3 is 15 residues long. Germline values: CDR1 SGHTA, CDR2 FQGTGA. Trimming stripped 5 bases from V and 2 bases from J, with 16 bases between. The CDR3 DNA sequence: TGTGCCAGCAGCGCTCCCACAGGGGAGGCCTACGAGCAGTACTTC. This codes for CASSAPTGEAYEQYF. The full variable domain, rest sourced from reference TRBV7-3 and TRBJ2-7, is GAGVSQTPSNKVTEKGKYVELRCDPISGHTALYWYRQSLGQGPEFLIYFQGTGAADDSGLPNDRFFAVRPEGSVSTLKIQRTERGDSAVYLCASSAPTGEAYEQYFGPGTRLTVT.

The chain links TRBV18 to TRBJ2-2, with TRBD1 identical over 10 bases. With 0 bases clipped from V and 6 bases from J, the junction kept 4 bases outside the gene matches. CDR1 is KGHSH, CDR2 LQKENI, per germline. The CDR3 has 16 amino acids. The CDR3 loop reads CASSPPMGQGSGELFF. The DNA for the CDR3 is TGTGCCAGCTCACCACCTATGGGACAGGGGTCCGGGGAGCTGTTTTTT.

The V and J genes are TRBV15 and TRBJ1-4, with D unresolved. The CDR3 length is 13 residues. Per the germline V gene, CDR1 is LNHNV and CDR2 is YYDKDF (reference sequence). Trimming pared 4 bases from V and 4 bases from J, leaving 7 bases between. CDR3: CATSNSLNEKLFF. The CDR3 DNA sequence: TGTGCCACCAGCAACAGCCTTAATGAAAAACTGTTTTTT.

The chain employs TRBV11-3 and TRBJ1-4; TRBD1 matches at 8 bases. CDR1 SGHNT and CDR2 YENEEA come from the germline V gene. The CDR3 covers 15 residues. V lost 3 bases and J lost 6; bases outside the gene matches: 6. The CDR3 loop reads CASSFAGTGHEKLFF. The CDR3 region has the DNA TGTGCCAGCAGCTTCGCCGGGACAGGACATGAAAAACTGTTTTTT.

In this sample, this clone turned up a few times. The J gene is TRBJ2-7, the V gene TRBV6-4, with D unclear. The CDR3 contains 13 residues. Germline CDR1 is MRHNA and CDR2 is SNTAGT. V lost 3 bases, J lost 0 bases, and 6 bases lay in between. The DNA of the CDR3 is TGTGCCAGCAGTGATGCCCTCTCCTACGAGCAGTACTTC. This encodes CASSDALSYEQYF.

The chain is built from TRBV9 and TRBJ2-3; TRBD2 agrees at 11 bases. This CDR3 region has 18 residues. CDR1 SGDLS and CDR2 YYNGEE come from the germline V gene. Trimming cost V 0 bases and J 0 bases; bases outside gene matches: 6. CDR3 sequence (DNA): TGTGCCAGCAGCGTAGGCCCGGGACTAGCGGCTAGCACAGATACGCAGTATTTT. The encoded protein is CASSVGPGLAASTDTQYF.

The chain carries TRBV19 and TRBJ2-1; the match to TRBD2 covers 14 bases. There are 14 residues in the CDR3. Losses at the gene ends were 10 bases for V and 9 bases for J; bases not matched to a gene: 8. Germline-derived CDR1 and CDR2 are LNHDA and SQIVND (reference sequence). Here the CDR3 reads CATGLAGVLSEQFF. The DNA for the CDR3 is TGTGCCACGGGACTAGCGGGAGTGCTATCTGAGCAGTTCTTC.

Concerning this clone itself: At the DNA level, this CDR3 is encoded by other sequences in the same sample as well. J is TRBJ1-1 and V is TRBV27; no definite D call. Germline CDR1 is MNHEY and CDR2 is SMNVEV (reference sequence). Trimming shortened V by 6 bases and J by 0 bases, and 14 bases separated the two germline ends. There are 15 residues in the CDR3. CDR3 residues: CASSFNIKMNTEAFF. The CDR3 DNA reads as TGTGCCAGCAGCTTTAATATCAAGATGAACACTGAAGCTTTCTTT.

This clone has a single count. V and J are TRBV28 and TRBJ1-5; D unresolved. The CDR3 consists of 16 residues. CDR1 is MDHEN, CDR2 SYDVKM, per germline. V was clipped by 0 bases and J by 6 bases, with 15 bases between them. The CDR3 sequence is CASSLWSLKGPQPQHF. The CDR3 nucleotides read TGTGCCAGCAGTTTATGGTCCCTGAAGGGCCCTCAGCCCCAGCATTTT.

This chain links TRBV28 with TRBJ2-7; D may be TRBD2 (6 bases). CDR3 size: 14 residues. The V and J ends lost 4 bases and 9 bases respectively, with 19 bases between them. Germline values: CDR1 MDHEN, CDR2 SYDVKM. CDR3 in amino acids: CASSSGTRAGGQYF. The CDR3 DNA follows: TGTGCCAGCAGTTCGGGGACTCGCGCTGGGGGGCAGTACTTC.

The chain uses TRBV9 and TRBJ2-2; weak D call: TRBD1 (5 bases). CDR3 size: 16 residues. V lost 2 bases and J 0 bases, leaving 11 bases between the germline ends. In germline, CDR1 is SGDLS, CDR2 YYNGEE. This CDR3 is CASSVAGNANTGELFF. CDR3 nucleotide sequence: TGTGCCAGCAGCGTTGCAGGGAACGCGAACACCGGGGAGCTGTTTTTT.

The CDR3 protein is CASSLGANSPLHF. CDR3 DNA sequence: TGTGCCAGCAGCTTAGGGGCGAATTCACCCCTCCACTTT. This chain uses TRBV7-3 with TRBJ1-6; tentative D call: TRBD1 (5 bases). This CDR3 region has 13 residues. CDR1 and CDR2 (germline): SGHTA, FQGTGA. Trimming cost V 2 bases and J 7 bases, with 6 bases left between them.